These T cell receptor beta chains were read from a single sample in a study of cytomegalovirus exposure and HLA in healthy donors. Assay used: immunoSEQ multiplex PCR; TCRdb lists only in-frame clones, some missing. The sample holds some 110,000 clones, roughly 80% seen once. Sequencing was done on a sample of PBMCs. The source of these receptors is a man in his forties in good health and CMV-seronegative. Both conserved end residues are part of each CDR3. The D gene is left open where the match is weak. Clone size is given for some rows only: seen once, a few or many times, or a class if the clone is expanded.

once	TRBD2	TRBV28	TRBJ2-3	TGTGCCAGCAGTTTAAGTAGCGGGGGCCGATATAGCACAGATACGCAGTATTTT	CASSLSSGGRYSTDTQYF
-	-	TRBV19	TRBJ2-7	TGTGCCAGTAGCCCCCGACAGCTCTCCTACGAGCAGTACTTC	CASSPRQLSYEQYF
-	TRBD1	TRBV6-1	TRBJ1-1	TGTGCCAGCAGTGGGGACAGGGAGTGGGAAGCTTTCTTT	CASSGDREWEAFF
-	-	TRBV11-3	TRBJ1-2	TGTGCCAGGCATTCGGGGGGCTACACCTTC	CARHSGGYTF
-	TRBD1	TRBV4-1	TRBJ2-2	TGCGCCAGCAGCCGGGGACAGGGAGGAACCGGGGAGCTGTTTTTT	CASSRGQGGTGELFF
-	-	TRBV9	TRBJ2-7	TGTGCCAGCAGCGTAGATTACAGTCACTCCTACGAGCAGTACTTC	CASSVDYSHSYEQYF
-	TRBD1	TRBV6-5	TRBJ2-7	TGTGCCAGCAGTTACTCGGGACAGGGCCTAGCCTACGAGCAGTACTTC	CASSYSGQGLAYEQYF
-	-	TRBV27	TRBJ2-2	TGTGCCAGCAGTTTCGCGCCATACGGTACCGGGGAGCTGTTTTTT	CASSFAPYGTGELFF
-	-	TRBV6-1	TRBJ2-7	TGTGCCAGCAGTGATGGCCCGGGGAGTAGCTCCTACGAGCAGTACTTC	CASSDGPGSSSYEQYF
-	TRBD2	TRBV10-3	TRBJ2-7	TGTGCCATCAGTGAGAGCGGGGGTACGGGCGAGCAGTACTTC	CAISESGGTGEQYF
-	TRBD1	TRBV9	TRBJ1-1	TGTGCCAGCAGCGTCCTGGGACAGGGGGCGACGAGGACTTTCTTT	CASSVLGQGATRTFF
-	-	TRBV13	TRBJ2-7	TGTGCCAGCAGTTTGACAGTCCACGAGCAGTACTTC	CASSLTVHEQYF
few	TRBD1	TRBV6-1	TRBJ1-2	TGTGCCAGCAGTGTGGCGGACAGGGGGATGCGCTACACCTTC	CASSVADRGMRYTF
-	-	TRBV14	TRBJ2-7	TGTGCCAGCAGCGTCCTGGGCGCTGGCTCCTACGAGCAGTACTTC	CASSVLGAGSYEQYF
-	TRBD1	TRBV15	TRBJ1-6	TGTGCCACCAGACCCGGGACAGGGGAAAATTCACCCCTCCACTTT	CATRPGTGENSPLHF
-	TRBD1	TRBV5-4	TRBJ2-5	TGTGCCAGCAGCTCGGGACAGCGTACACAAGAGACCCAGTACTTC	CASSSGQRTQETQYF
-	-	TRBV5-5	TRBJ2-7	TGTGCCAGCAGCTCAGAGCAGTACTTC	CASSSEQYF
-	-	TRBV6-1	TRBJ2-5	TGTGCCAGCAGTGAGTCTTTTCGGGAGACCCAGTACTTC	CASSESFRETQYF
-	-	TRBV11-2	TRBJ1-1	TGTGCCAGCAGCCAGCCGGGGGATACTGAAGCTTTCTTT	CASSQPGDTEAFF
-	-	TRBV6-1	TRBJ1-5	TGTGCCAGCAGTGGGGCCAGGAGCAATCAGCCCCAGCATTTT	CASSGARSNQPQHF
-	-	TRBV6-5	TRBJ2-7	TGTGCCAGCAGATCGGACAGCTACGAGCAGTACTTC	CASRSDSYEQYF
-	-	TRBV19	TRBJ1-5	TGTGCCAGTAGTACTCACAGGTACAATCAGCCCCAGCATTTT	CASSTHRYNQPQHF
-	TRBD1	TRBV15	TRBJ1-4	TGTGCCACCAGCAAGGGACAGGGTGGAACTAATGAAAAACTGTTTTTT	CATSKGQGGTNEKLFF
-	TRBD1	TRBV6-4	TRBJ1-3	TGTGCCAGCAGTGCCCCTATAACCCGGGGACAGGGGGGAAACACCATATATTTT	CASSAPITRGQGGNTIYF
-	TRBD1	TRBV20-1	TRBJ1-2	TGCAGTAGCGGGACAGGGTCTGGCTACACCTTC	CSSGTGSGYTF
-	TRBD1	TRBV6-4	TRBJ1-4	TGTGCCAGCAGTGATGGGGACAGGGACGAAAAACTGTTTTTT	CASSDGDRDEKLFF
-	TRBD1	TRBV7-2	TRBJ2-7	TGTGCCAGCAGCCCCCGGACAGGGTCCTACGAGCAGTACTTC	CASSPRTGSYEQYF
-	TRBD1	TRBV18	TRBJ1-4	TGTGCCAGCGCACAGGGGTCGCGAGGAACTAATGAAAAACTGTTTTTT	CASAQGSRGTNEKLFF
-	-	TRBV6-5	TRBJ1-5	TGTGCCAGCAGGAAGGGCCCAGGGGCCCTTCAGCCCCAGCATTTT	CASRKGPGALQPQHF
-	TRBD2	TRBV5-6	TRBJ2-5	TGTGCCAGCAGCTTGAAGGCGGGGGTCCAAGAGACCCAGTACTTC	CASSLKAGVQETQYF
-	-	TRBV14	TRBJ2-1	TGTGCCAGCAGCCAAGAGAGTTCCGGGTCCGATGAGCAGTTCTTC	CASSQESSGSDEQFF
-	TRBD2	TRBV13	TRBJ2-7	TGTGCCAGCAGCTTAGGCTCCGGACTAGCGGCCTACGAGCAGTACTTC	CASSLGSGLAAYEQYF
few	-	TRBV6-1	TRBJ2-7	TGTGCCAGCAGTGAATATGGGGGGTTAAGCTCCTACGAGCAGTACTTC	CASSEYGGLSSYEQYF
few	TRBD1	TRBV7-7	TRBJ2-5	TGTGCCAGCAGCCGGACAGGGGGCGTGTGGGAGACCCAGTACTTC	CASSRTGGVWETQYF
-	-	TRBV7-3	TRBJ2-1	TGTGCCAGCAGCTTAACCGGCAATGAGCAGTTCTTC	CASSLTGNEQFF